Below are 14 T cell receptor beta chains sequenced from a single sample in a study of radiotherapy plus CTLA-4 blockade in lung cancer (dated by TCRdb to between 2017 and 2018). Receptor libraries were prepared by the immunoSEQ multiplex PCR assay. TCRdb's version of the immuneACCESS table is confined to in-frame rearrangements and falls short of the full clone set. An unresolved V gene accounts for under half of the shortfall where checked; the remainder is of unknown origin. Across this sample there are 120,000 or so clones, with around 90% seen only once. About 7% of the sample is taken by the ten largest. This material consisted of peripheral blood, taken from a patient treated with radiotherapy plus ipilimumab. Every receptor here comes from a human donor with non-small cell lung cancer that progressed on radiotherapy plus ipilimumab.

The V gene is TRBV5-4, the J gene TRBJ2-1, with D uncertain. Trimming left V 0 bases short and J 8 bases short, with 9 bases between. This CDR3 comprises 13 residues. CDR1 and CDR2 from the germline V gene are SGHNT and YYREEE (reference sequence). The CDR3 DNA follows: TGTGCCAGCAGCTTGGCAGGCGTCTATGAGCAGTTCTTC. Its translation is CASSLAGVYEQFF. Variable domain in full (rest from reference TRBV5-4 and TRBJ2-1): ETGVTQSPTHLIKTRGQQVTLRCSSQSGHNTVSWYQQALGQGPQFIFQYYREEENGRGNFPPRFSGLQFPNYSSELNVNALELDDSALYLCASSLAGVYEQFFGPGTRLTVL.

This chain links TRBV2 with TRBJ1-1; TRBD1 agrees at 9 bases. This CDR3 has 14 amino acids. The ends lost 7 bases at V and 3 bases at J; junction bases unmatched: 6. CDR1 and CDR2 from the germline V gene are SNHLY and FYNNEI. CDR3 amino acids: CASTMTGGDTEAFF. DNA of the CDR3: TGTGCCAGCACTATGACAGGGGGGGACACTGAAGCTTTCTTT.

The chain joins TRBV4-1 to TRBJ1-2; no definite D call. V lost 0 bases and J 5 bases, leaving 13 bases between the germline ends. This CDR3 comprises 15 residues. Germline lookup yields CDR1 MGHRA and CDR2 YSYEKL. CDR3 sequence (DNA): TGCGCCAGCAGCCAAGATAGGGCAGGTTTATATGGCTACACCTTC. Encoded protein: CASSQDRAGLYGYTF.

The V and J genes are TRBV18 and TRBJ1-5; D is undetermined. This CDR3 spans 13 amino acids. The V gene's germline CDR1 is KGHSH and CDR2 LQKENI. V shed 6 bases and J shed 5 bases, with 11 bases lying between them. CDR3 residues: CASSLHFDQPQHF. The CDR3 bases are TGTGCCAGCTCTCTGCATTTTGATCAGCCCCAGCATTTT.

This clone was seen a few times. The chain combines TRBV5-4 with TRBJ1-2; D possibly corresponds to TRBD1 (5 bases). CDR1 is SGHNT, CDR2 YYREEE, per germline (reference sequence). The V gene lost 1 base and the J gene lost 4 bases, with 11 bases spanning the gap. The CDR3 loop spans 14 amino acids. The CDR3 coding sequence is TGTGCCAGCAGCTTGTTTGGGGGAGCCTATGGCTACACCTTC. Its translation: CASSLFGGAYGYTF.

This rearrangement joins TRBV10-3 to TRBJ2-3; D gene ambiguous. V was trimmed by 0 bases and J by 2 bases, leaving 3 bases between them. Germline V lookup: CDR1 ENHRY, CDR2 SYGVKD. The CDR3 consists of 13 residues. CDR3 nucleotide sequence: TGTGCCATCAGTGAGTCCTTCACAGATACGCAGTATTTT. It codes for CAISESFTDTQYF.

The J gene is TRBJ1-2, the V gene TRBV27; D gene ambiguous. V lost 6 bases, J lost 7 bases, and 15 bases lay in between. From germline, CDR1 is MNHEY and CDR2 SMNVEV (reference sequence). The CDR3 spans 13 residues. The CDR3 DNA is TGTGCCAGCAGCCCCGCTGTTTCTGGTGGCTACACCTTC. Its translation is CASSPAVSGGYTF.

The chain links TRBV21-1 to TRBJ2-7; no DNA check was done on the table's D call, TRBD1. TRBV21-1 is recorded as a pseudogene. This CDR3 has 17 residues. In DNA form, the CDR3 reads TGTGCCAGCAGCACGGAGGTTAGAGGGGGCGCGGCGGACGAGCAGTACTTC. This sequence encodes CASSTEVRGGAADEQYF.

This chain uses TRBV19 with TRBJ2-1; possibly TRBD2 for D (6 bases). Trimming removed 2 bases at V and 6 bases at J, with 20 bases between. Germline loops: CDR1 LNHDA, CDR2 SQIVND (reference sequence). The CDR3 has 17 amino acids. CDR3 in DNA: TGTGCCAGTAGTATAATAAGGGCGGAGGGGTCCGCCAATGAGCAGTTCTTC. Translating gives CASSIIRAEGSANEQFF. Combining the CDR3 with reference TRBV19 and TRBJ2-1 gives the whole variable domain DGGITQSPKYLFRKEGQNVTLSCEQNLNHDAMYWYRQDPGQGLRLIYYSQIVNDFQKGDIAEGYSVSREKKESFPLTVTSAQKNPTAFYLCASSIIRAEGSANEQFFGPGTRLTVL.

V gene TRBV2 combines with J gene TRBJ1-2; TRBD1 agrees at 11 bases. V was pared by 5 bases and J by 6 bases, with 14 bases of the junction left unmatched. The CDR3 loop spans 17 amino acids. Germline CDR1 is SNHLY and CDR2 is FYNNEI. DNA for the CDR3: TGTGCCAGCAGTTCGTTGGGACAGGGGGACGGTCAGGATGGCTACACCTTC. Translating it yields CASSSLGQGDGQDGYTF.

The chain joins TRBV11-2 to TRBJ1-5; D uncertain. The CDR3 is 13 residues long. Trimming stripped 1 base from V and 8 bases from J, with 9 bases between. Germline V gene sequence: CDR1 SGHAT, CDR2 FQNNGV. CDR3 nucleotides: TGTGCCAGCAGCTTAGTCGGGGTGGAGCCCCAGCATTTT. It encodes CASSLVGVEPQHF.

The gene calls are TRBV14 and TRBJ2-2; either TRBD1 or TRBD2 may supply D (5 bases each). Per the germline V gene, CDR1 is SGHDN and CDR2 is FVKESK. The CDR3 contains 16 residues. V was clipped by 0 bases and J by 6 bases, with 14 bases between them. The CDR3 sequence: CASSQEGPRDAGELFF. The CDR3 DNA is TGTGCCAGCAGCCAAGAGGGCCCCAGGGACGCCGGGGAGCTGTTTTTT.

The chain links TRBV5-4 to TRBJ2-3; 12 bases agree with TRBD2. CDR1 SGHNT and CDR2 YYREEE come from the germline V gene (reference sequence). V was pared by 4 bases and J by 2 bases, with 5 bases of the junction left unmatched. The CDR3 has 16 amino acids. The chain's CDR3 is CASSVRLAGVTDTQYF. CDR3 nucleotides: TGTGCCAGCAGCGTTAGACTAGCGGGGGTCACAGATACGCAGTATTTT.

The chain joins TRBV19 to TRBJ2-7, with TRBD2 identical over 9 bases. J gave up 7 bases and V 7 bases, and 17 bases lay outside the gene matches. This CDR3 comprises 16 residues. The V gene's germline CDR1 is LNHDA and CDR2 SQIVND (reference sequence). CDR3 residues: CASKAWAGGPLGEQYF. The CDR3 DNA reads as TGTGCCAGTAAGGCCTGGGCGGGAGGGCCTCTGGGTGAGCAGTACTTC.